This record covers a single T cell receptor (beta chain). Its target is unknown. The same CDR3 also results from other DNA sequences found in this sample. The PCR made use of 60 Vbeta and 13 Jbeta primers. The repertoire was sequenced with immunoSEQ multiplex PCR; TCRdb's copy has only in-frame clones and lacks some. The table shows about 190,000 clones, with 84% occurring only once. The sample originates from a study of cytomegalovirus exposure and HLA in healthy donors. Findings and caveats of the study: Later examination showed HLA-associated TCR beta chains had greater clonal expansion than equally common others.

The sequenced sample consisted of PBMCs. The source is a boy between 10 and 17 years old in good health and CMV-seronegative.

CDR3 region: CASSIGGQPQHF. The CDR3, as DNA: TGTGCCAGTAGTATCGGGGGGCAGCCCCAGCATTTT. This chain joins TRBV19 and TRBJ1-5, with D perhaps matching TRBD1 (5 bases). The CDR3 sequence is 12 residues long. In germline, CDR1 is LNHDA, CDR2 SQIVND (reference sequence). V was pared by 3 bases and J by 7 bases, with 7 bases between.